The 16 T cell receptor beta chains presented below share a single source sample, sequenced in a study of PD-1 blockade in mismatch repair-deficient tumors. Here immunoSEQ multiplex PCR was the method, and the copy in TCRdb shows in-frame clones only, minus some. Seen here are 40,000 to 65,000 clones, roughly 80% observed once, and the top ten hold 7% to 8.5%. The sequencing used peripheral blood, collected approximately 20 weeks after starting pembrolizumab. The receptor source for this set is an adult with mismatch repair-deficient cancer.

The V gene is TRBV9, the J gene TRBJ2-1; the match to TRBD2 covers 7 bases. The germline CDR1 and CDR2 sequences are SGDLS and YYNGEE. J gave up 0 bases and V 1 base, and 10 bases lay outside the gene matches. There are 18 residues in the CDR3. The CDR3, as DNA: TGTGCCAGCAGCGTAAGTGGCGGGAGTGATTCCTCCTACAATGAGCAGTTCTTC. As protein: CASSVSGGSDSSYNEQFF. Full variable domain (missing parts from reference TRBV9 and TRBJ2-1): DSGVTQTPKHLITATGQRVTLRCSPRSGDLSVYWYQQSLDQGLQFLIQYYNGEERAKGNILERFSAQQFPDLHSELNLSSLELGDSALYFCASSVSGGSDSSYNEQFFGPGTRLTVL.

V is TRBV12-5 and J is TRBJ2-7; D may be TRBD1 or TRBD2 (5 bases each). CDR1 and CDR2 (germline): LGHNT, FRNRAP. Trimming took off 5 bases at V and 0 bases at J, with 11 bases between the two ends. This CDR3 is 14 amino acids long. The CDR3 region is CASGPGPNSYEQYF. The CDR3 DNA reads TGTGCTAGTGGTCCGGGACCGAACTCCTACGAGCAGTACTTC. Based on the CDR3 plus reference TRBV12-5 and TRBJ2-7, the full variable domain is DARVTQTPRHKVTEMGQEVTMRCQPILGHNTVFWYRQTMMQGLELLAYFRNRAPLDDSGMPKDRFSAEMPDATLATLKIQPSEPRDSAVYFCASGPGPNSYEQYFGPGTRLTVT.

For the CDR3, the DNA is TGCGCCAGCAGCCAATCACCAGACCTAGCGATCGGGGAGCTGTTTTTT. It is translated as CASSQSPDLAIGELFF. The chain combines TRBV4-3 with TRBJ2-2, with a possible D match to TRBD2 (6 bases). V gave up 2 bases and J gave up 7 bases, with 17 bases separating them. This CDR3 region has 16 residues. The germline CDR1 and CDR2 sequences are LGHNA and YSLEER.

The V gene is TRBV20-1, the J gene TRBJ2-3; 11 bases align to TRBD2. Trimming cost V 7 bases and J 11 bases; bases outside gene matches: 5. CDR3 length: 11 amino acids. Per the germline V gene, CDR1 is DFQATT and CDR2 is SNEGSKA (reference sequence). The CDR3 nucleotides are TGCAGTGTAATACTAGCGGGGGTGCAGTATTTT. It encodes CSVILAGVQYF.

This chain joins TRBV5-6 and TRBJ2-6; unclear D gene. Trimming removed 1 base at V and 1 base at J, with 9 bases between. In germline, CDR1 is SGHDT, CDR2 YYEEEE. The CDR3 covers 16 residues. In DNA, the CDR3 is TGTGCCAGCAGCTTGTTTCCGACATCTGGGGCCAACGTCCTGACTTTC. Its translation is CASSLFPTSGANVLTF.

The chain employs TRBV5-6 and TRBJ2-7; 10 bases line up with TRBD1. Germline V gene sequence: CDR1 SGHDT, CDR2 YYEEEE. This CDR3 region has 15 residues. J gave up 2 bases and V 3 bases, and 5 bases lay outside the gene matches. CDR3: CASSSSGQGAYEQYF. CDR3 coding DNA: TGTGCCAGCAGCTCAAGCGGACAGGGGGCCTACGAGCAGTACTTC.

This sequence joins TRBV25-1 and TRBJ1-1; a weak D match, TRBD1 (6 bases). Trimming cost V 2 bases and J 4 bases, with 14 bases left between them. CDR3 size: 15 residues. Germline-derived CDR1 and CDR2 are MGHDK and SYGVNS. The CDR3 region has the DNA TGTGCCAGCAGTGAAAACACAGGGATGGCCACTGAAGCTTTCTTT. This codes for CASSENTGMATEAFF.

The chain couples TRBV5-1 to TRBJ1-2, with D perhaps matching TRBD1 (5 bases). V dropped 0 bases and J dropped 4 bases, with 10 bases sitting between them. The CDR3 is made up of 14 amino acids. Germline CDR1 SGHRS, CDR2 YFSETQ. CDR3 sequence: CASSLEAGSYGYTF. The DNA for the CDR3 is TGCGCCAGCAGCTTGGAAGCAGGGTCCTATGGCTACACCTTC.

This chain uses TRBV5-1 with TRBJ2-3; 9 bases agree with TRBD2. V shed 4 bases, J shed 2 bases, and the junction held 5 bases outside the gene matches. CDR1 SGHRS and CDR2 YFSETQ come from the germline V gene. CDR3 length equals 15 residues. This CDR3 is CASSEGLAATDTQYF. The DNA for the CDR3 is TGCGCCAGCAGCGAGGGACTAGCAGCCACAGATACGCAGTATTTT.

The J gene is TRBJ2-1, the V gene TRBV7-9; 8 bases line up with TRBD2. The trim removed 5 bases at V and 3 bases at J, leaving 12 bases unmatched. Looked up from germline, CDR1 is SEHNR and CDR2 is FQNEAQ (reference sequence). CDR3 length equals 17 residues. CDR3 bases: TGTGCCAGCAGCCCTACCCCCCCGGGAGGGTTCTACAATGAGCAGTTCTTC. Protein product: CASSPTPPGGFYNEQFF.

Of note for this clone: At one end, the junction sequence differs from germline, possibly due to a read error. The V call is TRBV7-7, the J call TRBJ2-1; 11 nucleotides agree with TRBD2. The CDR3 runs 15 residues. Germline CDR1 and CDR2: SSHAT and FNYEAQ (reference sequence). The CDR3 region has the DNA TGTGCTAGCAGCAAAACTAGCGGGAGTTCCAATGAGCAGTTCTTC. Translated: CASSKTSGSSNEQFF.

In this sample, this clone turned up once. The chain is built from TRBV5-1 and TRBJ1-2, with TRBD1 matching over 7 bases. Germline CDR1 reads SGHRS; CDR2 reads YFSETQ. There are 17 residues in the CDR3. V trimming: 0 bases; J trimming: 5 bases; junction bases outside the gene matches: 13. CDR3 bases: TGCGCCAGCAGCTTGGTGGCAGGGGGGGTACTAGGATATGGCTACACCTTC. Translation gives CASSLVAGGVLGYGYTF.

V is TRBV6-5 and J is TRBJ1-5; D gene ambiguous. V lost 6 bases and J 8 bases, leaving 14 bases between the germline ends. This CDR3 has 13 residues. Germline CDR1 reads MNHEY; CDR2 reads SVGAGI. In DNA, the CDR3 is TGTGCCAGCAGGTGGAGGAAGAGTGAGCCCCAGCATTTT. Its translation is CASRWRKSEPQHF.

This clone was seen a few times. The genes are TRBV6-6 and TRBJ1-1; D is perhaps TRBD1 (5 bases). Germline values: CDR1 MNHNY, CDR2 SVGAGI (reference sequence). The CDR3 totals 13 residues. The V and J ends lost 2 bases and 4 bases respectively, with 8 bases between them. The CDR3 protein is CASSYGGSTEAFF. The CDR3 coding sequence is TGTGCCAGCAGTTACGGGGGGAGCACTGAAGCTTTCTTT.

This clone was observed a handful of times. The chain recombines TRBV19 with TRBJ1-2, with D unresolved. Looked up from germline, CDR1 is LNHDA and CDR2 is SQIVND (reference sequence). CDR3 length: 12 residues. V lost 5 bases and J 7 bases, leaving 11 bases between the germline ends. The CDR3 nucleotides are TGTGCCAGTAGTCCCCGGGAGGGTGGCTACACCTTC. The encoded protein is CASSPREGGYTF.

The chain uses TRBV6-4 and TRBJ2-1; 9 nucleotides line up with TRBD2. V gave up 2 bases and J gave up 6 bases; unmatched junction bases: 2. Germline loops: CDR1 MRHNA, CDR2 SNTAGT. The CDR3 is 14 residues long. The CDR3 DNA reads as TGTGCCAGCAGTGACCCAGCGGGGGGCAATGAGCAGTTCTTC. Its protein is CASSDPAGGNEQFF.